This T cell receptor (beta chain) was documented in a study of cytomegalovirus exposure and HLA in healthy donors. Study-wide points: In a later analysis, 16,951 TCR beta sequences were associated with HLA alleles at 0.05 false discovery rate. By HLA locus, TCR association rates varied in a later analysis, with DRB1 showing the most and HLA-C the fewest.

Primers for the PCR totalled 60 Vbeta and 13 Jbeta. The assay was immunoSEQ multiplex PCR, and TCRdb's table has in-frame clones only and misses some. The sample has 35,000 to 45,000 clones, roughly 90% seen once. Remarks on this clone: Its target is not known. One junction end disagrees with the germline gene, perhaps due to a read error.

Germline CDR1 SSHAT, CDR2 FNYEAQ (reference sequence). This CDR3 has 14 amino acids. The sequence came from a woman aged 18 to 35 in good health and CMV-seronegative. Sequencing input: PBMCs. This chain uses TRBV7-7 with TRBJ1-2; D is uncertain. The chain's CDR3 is CASSFIDRVRGYTF. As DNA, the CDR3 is TGTGCTAGCAGCTTTATAGATAGAGTGCGTGGCTACACCTTC.